Shown below are 9 T cell receptor beta chains from a single sample sequenced in a study of CD8 T cells in Susac syndrome. The RNA input was roughly 0.45 to 1 ug, and it was reverse transcribed with random hexamers. TCRdb fed the immunoSEQ multiplex PCR reads into MiXCR, producing one record per CDR3 protein. The profile shows about 140,000 distinct CDR3 sequences, 95% of them singletons. The sample consisted of CD8+ T cells from PBMCs. These receptors all come from a human donor with Susac syndrome.

The V and J genes are TRBV9 and TRBJ2-3, with 10 bases identical to TRBD2. CDR3 length: 14 amino acids. V lost 3 bases, J lost 7 bases, and 5 bases stayed unmatched. Germline CDR1 SGDLS, CDR2 YYNGEE. As DNA, the CDR3 is TGTGCCAGCAGCGACCGGACTAGCGGTAATACGCAGTATTTT. This codes for CASSDRTSGNTQYF.

The chain recombines TRBV20-1 with TRBJ2-1, with 9 bases fitting TRBD1. This CDR3 spans 12 amino acids. Germline V gene lookup returns CDR1 DFQATT and CDR2 SNEGSKA (reference sequence). V lost 5 bases and J lost 9; bases outside the gene matches: 5. CDR3 region: CSADTGGSEQFF. The DNA for the CDR3 is TGCAGTGCTGATACAGGGGGCAGTGAGCAGTTCTTC.

The rearrangement links TRBV2 to TRBJ1-5; D remains unclear. This CDR3 is built from 12 residues. Germline values: CDR1 SNHLY, CDR2 FYNNEI. Trimming shortened V by 8 bases and J by 3 bases, and 8 bases separated the two germline ends. DNA of the CDR3: TGTGCCAGCGGCACGGCCAATCAGCCCCAGCATTTT. It encodes CASGTANQPQHF.

The gene calls are TRBV7-2 and TRBJ2-3; 8 positions agree with TRBD2. This CDR3 is built from 16 residues. Germline CDR1 is SGHTA and CDR2 is FQGNSA. J gave up 2 bases and V 7 bases, and 11 bases lay outside the gene matches. This CDR3 reads CASITLAGSTTDTQYF. DNA for the CDR3: TGTGCCAGCATCACCCTAGCGGGCTCTACCACAGATACGCAGTATTTT.

The chain joins TRBV9 to TRBJ2-1; TRBD2 matches at 8 bases. Per germline, CDR1 SGDLS and CDR2 YYNGEE. Trimming cost V 0 bases and J 10 bases; bases outside gene matches: 3. This CDR3 has 13 amino acids. For the CDR3, the DNA is TGTGCCAGCAGCGTAGTGTCTAGCGGGGAGCAGTTCTTC. Protein product: CASSVVSSGEQFF.

This clonotype appeared once. The V call is TRBV5-1, the J call TRBJ2-7; D not certain. With 1 base removed from V and 7 bases from J, the gap between germline ends came to 15 bases. The CDR3 runs to 14 residues. Per germline, CDR1 SGHRS and CDR2 YFSETQ. The CDR3 is CASSLLTTTVEQYF. The CDR3 nucleotides read TGCGCCAGCAGCTTGCTAACAACGACGGTTGAGCAGTACTTC.

DNA for the CDR3: TGCGCCAGCAGCCAAGGGACAGGGTTCCCTGAAGCTTTCTTT. Translation gives CASSQGTGFPEAFF. This chain connects TRBV4-1 to TRBJ1-1; 8 nucleotides align to TRBD1. V gave up 1 base and J gave up 6 bases; unmatched junction bases: 4. This CDR3 has 14 amino acids. Germline V CDR1 and CDR2: MGHRA, YSYEKL.

V gene TRBV7-9 combines with J gene TRBJ2-3; D is unclear. CDR3 length: 14 amino acids. Germline CDR1 reads SEHNR; CDR2 reads FQNEAQ (reference sequence). V lost 7 bases and J 0 bases, leaving 11 bases between the germline ends. The CDR3, as DNA: TGTGCCAGCATCCCGCCTATGAGCACAGATACGCAGTATTTT. Protein sequence: CASIPPMSTDTQYF.

The V gene is TRBV12-3 or TRBV12-4, the J gene TRBJ2-1; D perhaps matches TRBD2 (6 bases). V lost 6 bases and J 3 bases, leaving 33 bases between the germline ends. The CDR3 has 21 amino acids. The CDR3, as DNA: TGTGCCAGCAGACGAGAGTCTGCCTGGCGGGACCCCAATCCCAACTACAATGAGCAGTTCTTC. Its protein product is CASRRESAWRDPNPNYNEQFF.